This entry features one T cell receptor (beta chain) sequence. The authors' processing: From reference gene primer amplification, estimates of nucleated cell counts were derived. The protocol was immunoSEQ multiplex PCR, while the TCRdb copy is restricted to in-frame clones and leaves out a portion. That table furnishes V, J and clone size, whereas the DNA furnished D and trimming. The table shows over 120,000 clones, with about four fifths occurring only once. The data stem from a study of blood T cell repertoires in COVID-19. Study details: Samples came from the United States, Italy and Spain, spanning acute and convalescent COVID-19. PBMCs, B-cell-depleted T cells, or T cells were the source of the cDNA or gDNA that made up the material.

With 1 base removed from V and 2 bases from J, the gap between germline ends came to 3 bases. This CDR3 is 13 amino acids long. The germline CDR1 and CDR2 sequences are SNHLY and FYNNEI. The clonotype comes from a woman aged 60-70 years with acute or convalescent COVID-19. The J gene is TRBJ1-3, the V gene TRBV2; D unclear. The sample was peripheral blood. This CDR3 reads CASSEVTGNTIYF. For the CDR3, the DNA is TGTGCCAGCAGTGAAGTCACTGGAAACACCATATATTTT.